The 15 T cell receptor beta chains below come from one sample, sequenced in a study of patients and donors after allogeneic stem cell transplantation. TCRdb re-called the RT-PCR reads through MiXCR, storing one row per CDR3 protein. The table includes 37,000 or so distinct CDR3 sequences, roughly 30% detected once. The sequencing input was blood, either unsorted or a sorted T cell fraction (not recorded which). All receptors come from a human donor who was either an allogeneic HSCT recipient or a stem cell or donor lymphocyte infusion donor (not recorded which). It is not recorded whose cells these are; they may come from a transplant donor.

This clonotype has ten or more counts. This sequence joins TRBV5-5 and TRBJ1-5, with no clear D. V lost 4 bases, J lost 4 bases, and 15 bases lay in between. This CDR3 is built from 15 residues. The germline V gene has CDR1 SGHKS and CDR2 YYEKEE (reference sequence). DNA of the CDR3: TGTGCCAGCAGCCCGCTCTGGGGTTCAAATCAGCCCCAGCATTTT. Translating it yields CASSPLWGSNQPQHF.

The genes are TRBV15 and TRBJ2-2, with TRBD2 as a possible D gene (5 bases). Trimming shortened V by 1 base and J by 5 bases, and 5 bases separated the two germline ends. The germline gives CDR1 LNHNV, CDR2 YYDKDF (reference sequence). The CDR3 contains 13 residues. CDR3 loop: CATSRGRTGELFF. CDR3 coding DNA: TGTGCCACCAGCAGAGGGAGGACCGGGGAGCTGTTTTTT.

The V gene is TRBV28, the J gene TRBJ2-4; D possibly uses TRBD1 or TRBD2 (5 bases each). The CDR3 contains 14 residues. V shed 10 bases and J shed 0 bases, with 13 bases lying between them. CDR1 MDHEN and CDR2 SYDVKM come from the germline V gene. The CDR3 DNA is TGTGCCACAAAACCCGGGACAGCCAAAAACATTCAGTACTTC. Its protein product is CATKPGTAKNIQYF. The whole variable domain, remainder taken from reference TRBV28 and TRBJ2-4, is DVKVTQSSRYLVKRTGEKVFLECVQDMDHENMFWYRQDPGLGLRLIYFSYDVKMKEKGDIPEGYSVSREKKERFSLILESASTNQTSMYLCATKPGTAKNIQYFGAGTRLSVL.

V gene TRBV4-3 combines with J gene TRBJ1-5; maybe TRBD1 (6 bases). Germline V lookup: CDR1 LGHNA, CDR2 YSLEER. The CDR3 covers 16 residues. Trimming took off 0 bases at V and 2 bases at J, with 11 bases between the two ends. The CDR3 region is CASSQDIPGGNQPQHF. The CDR3 DNA reads as TGCGCCAGCAGCCAAGATATCCCAGGGGGCAATCAGCCCCAGCATTTT.

This clonotype was detected only a few times. The rearrangement uses TRBV4-1 and TRBJ1-5; 10 nucleotides line up with TRBD1. The V segment lost 0 bases and the J segment 2 bases; nucleotides outside the gene matches: 10. Germline V lookup: CDR1 MGHRA, CDR2 YSYEKL. There are 19 residues in the CDR3. The CDR3 DNA follows: TGCGCCAGCAGCCAAGATTGGGGACAGGGGCCCTGGGGCAATCAGCCCCAGCATTTT. Its protein product is CASSQDWGQGPWGNQPQHF.

This clonotype was observed a handful of times. The chain is built from TRBV4-3 and TRBJ1-5; TRBD1 matches at 10 bases. CDR1 is LGHNA, CDR2 YSLEER, per germline. V shed 0 bases and J 5 bases; nucleotides not matched to a gene: 7. This CDR3 spans 17 amino acids. The CDR3 reads CASSQDNRDRGYQPQHF. The CDR3, as DNA: TGCGCCAGCAGCCAAGATAACAGGGACAGGGGTTATCAGCCCCAGCATTTT.

This clonotype was recorded only once. The V and J genes are TRBV20-1 and TRBJ2-7, with D maybe TRBD2 (5 bases). This CDR3 is 13 amino acids long. Trimming removed 3 bases at V and 4 bases at J, with 13 bases between. Germline CDR1 and CDR2: DFQATT and SNEGSKA (reference sequence). Here the CDR3 DNA reads TGCAGTGCTAGGTTTCAGGACTCGTACGAGCAGTACTTC. It yields the protein CSARFQDSYEQYF.

The J gene is TRBJ2-1, the V gene TRBV6-2 or TRBV6-3, with 7 bases that match TRBD2. The CDR3 consists of 16 residues. J was trimmed by 7 bases and V by 5 bases; bases with no gene match: 14. Germline loops: CDR1 MNHEY, CDR2 SVGEGT. The CDR3 nucleotides are TGTGCCAGCAGTCCCGCGGAGGCGGGAGCTGTAAATGAGCAGTTCTTC. Translation gives CASSPAEAGAVNEQFF.

This clonotype was observed once. The rearrangement links TRBV5-1 to TRBJ2-7, with TRBD2 matching 7 bases. J gave up 7 bases and V 5 bases, and 6 bases lay outside the gene matches. CDR3 length: 12 residues. Per germline, CDR1 SGHRS and CDR2 YFSETQ. Here the CDR3 reads CASRGGRGEQYF. The CDR3 DNA reads as TGCGCCAGCAGGGGCGGGAGAGGTGAGCAGTACTTC.

In this sample, this clonotype turned up once. The chain combines TRBV4-3 with TRBJ2-7, with TRBD1 as a possible D gene (6 bases). This CDR3 comprises 19 residues. The V end lost 0 bases, the J end lost 3 bases, and 24 bases lay between the germline ends. Germline values: CDR1 LGHNA, CDR2 YSLEER. The DNA of the CDR3 is TGCGCCAGCAGCCAAGAACTATCGGATGGGGGCGCCACGAACTACGAGCAGTACTTC. This codes for CASSQELSDGGATNYEQYF.

Only one count was recorded for this clonotype. The chain has TRBV5-1 and TRBJ2-2; D may be TRBD2 (5 bases). The length of the CDR3 is 15 residues. V was pared by 5 bases and J by 0 bases, with 11 bases between. Per the germline V gene, CDR1 is SGHRS and CDR2 is YFSETQ. The CDR3 loop is CASRAGLTNTGELFF. The CDR3 DNA is TGCGCCAGCAGGGCCGGACTCACGAACACCGGGGAGCTGTTTTTT.

This clonotype came up a few times. This chain links TRBV9 with TRBJ1-2; TRBD1 might be the D (6 bases). Germline V CDR1 and CDR2: SGDLS, YYNGEE. This CDR3 is 14 amino acids long. V lost 4 bases and J 4 bases, leaving 14 bases between the germline ends. DNA for the CDR3: TGTGCCAGCAGCACACAGGGTAGCGGCTATGGCTACACCTTC. Translation: CASSTQGSGYGYTF. The full variable domain, completed using reference TRBV9 and TRBJ1-2, is DSGVTQTPKHLITATGQRVTLRCSPRSGDLSVYWYQQSLDQGLQFLIQYYNGEERAKGNILERFSAQQFPDLHSELNLSSLELGDSALYFCASSTQGSGYGYTFGSGTRLTVV.

The J gene is TRBJ2-1, the V gene TRBV7-3; possibly TRBD2 for D (6 bases). The germline V gene has CDR1 SGHTA and CDR2 FQGTGA. Trimming left V 1 base short and J 4 bases short, with 17 bases between. CDR3 size: 17 residues. DNA for the CDR3: TGTGCCAGCAGCTTAAAAGGCGGGGTAGCGGCGTACAATGAGCAGTTCTTC. Translation: CASSLKGGVAAYNEQFF.

The chain is built from TRBV27 and TRBJ1-5; D gene uncertain. This CDR3 spans 14 amino acids. Trimming removed 2 bases at V and 7 bases at J, with 12 bases between. CDR1 and CDR2 (germline): MNHEY, SMNVEV (reference sequence). The CDR3 is CASSLRTGWQPQHF. In nucleotides, the CDR3 is TGTGCCAGCAGTTTAAGGACGGGGTGGCAGCCCCAGCATTTT.

This chain uses TRBV5-1 with TRBJ2-1; 10 nucleotides match TRBD1. The CDR3 is 15 residues long. V shed 0 bases and J 6 bases; nucleotides not matched to a gene: 3. In germline, CDR1 is SGHRS, CDR2 YFSETQ. The CDR3 protein is CASSLGGTGVNEQFF. The CDR3, as DNA: TGCGCCAGCAGCTTGGGAGGGACAGGGGTCAATGAGCAGTTCTTC.